This T cell receptor beta chain derives from a study of T cells after yellow fever vaccination. The CDR3 is 14 amino acids. The germline V gene encodes CDR1 SGDLS and CDR2 YYNGEE. Trimming removed 7 bases at V and 5 bases at J, with 15 bases between. Using its own MiXCR run on the 5' RACE reads, TCRdb lists one record per CDR3 protein. Of 300,000 or so distinct CDR3 sequences detected, approximately 8% appear once; the ten largest clones hold 15% to 20%. The V call is TRBV9, the J call TRBJ2-2; D is possibly TRBD1 (5 bases). This sample comprised PBMCs, obtained roughly seven weeks after the first yellow fever vaccination. The receptor's source is a man aged 18 to 30 who received the YFV17D yellow fever vaccine. Here the CDR3 DNA reads TGTGCCAGCTCCCGCAGGGCAGGGACCGGGGAGCTGTTTTTT. Residues: CASSRRAGTGELFF.